What follows are 23 T cell receptor beta chains derived from one specimen sequenced in a study of T cell responses to AZD1222 COVID-19 vaccine. Using immunoSEQ multiplex PCR, the repertoire was profiled, and TCRdb retains in-frame clones only, with some absent. The sample has roughly 120,000 clones; 70% to 90% are singletons. Sample: peripheral blood, taken on day 0 of AZD1222 vaccination. Every receptor here comes from an adult in good health.

This chain connects TRBV6-5 to TRBJ1-1; D is possibly TRBD1 (6 bases). CDR3 length: 13 residues. V was clipped by 10 bases and J by 1 base, with 13 bases between them. CDR1 MNHEY and CDR2 SVGAGI come from the germline V gene. The CDR3 here is CATSRDTNTEAFF. The CDR3 nucleotides read TGTGCCACCTCAAGGGACACGAACACTGAAGCTTTCTTT.

The rearrangement joins TRBV10-3 to TRBJ1-1; D is undetermined. Trimming stripped 7 bases from V and 0 bases from J, with 9 bases between. The CDR3 is made up of 13 amino acids. CDR1 ENHRY and CDR2 SYGVKD come from the germline V gene. In DNA form, the CDR3 reads TGTGCCATCACTTCGACAATGAACACTGAAGCTTTCTTT. Protein product: CAITSTMNTEAFF.

The V gene is TRBV6-1, the J gene TRBJ2-3; 8 positions match TRBD2. This CDR3 spans 16 amino acids. CDR1 is MNHNS and CDR2 is SASEGT in the germline V gene. Trimming at V came to 1 base and at J to 6 bases, leaving 9 bases not matched to a gene. For the CDR3, the DNA is TGTGCCAGCAGTGAAGAGAGGGGACTAGGCCGGGATACGCAGTATTTT. This encodes CASSEERGLGRDTQYF.

This rearrangement joins TRBV2 to TRBJ2-4; D may be TRBD1 (5 bases). Trimming pared 4 bases from V and 5 bases from J, leaving 15 bases between. The CDR3 has 15 residues. CDR1 and CDR2 (germline): SNHLY, FYNNEI. CDR3 coding DNA: TGTGCCAGCAGTGGGTCGCAGGGTAACGAAAACATTCAGTACTTC. The encoded protein is CASSGSQGNENIQYF.

The chain carries TRBV5-4 and TRBJ1-1; D call uncertain. The CDR3 length is 15 residues. Per the germline V gene, CDR1 is SGHNT and CDR2 is YYREEE (reference sequence). V was pared by 8 bases and J by 1 base, with 18 bases between. In DNA form, the CDR3 reads TGTGCCAGTAGACTAGGCGTTGAGGCGAACACTGAAGCTTTCTTT. This encodes CASRLGVEANTEAFF. The full variable domain, in which reference TRBV5-4 and TRBJ1-1 provide the parts outside the CDR3, is ETGVTQSPTHLIKTRGQQVTLRCSSQSGHNTVSWYQQALGQGPQFIFQYYREEENGRGNFPPRFSGLQFPNYSSELNVNALELDDSALYLCASRLGVEANTEAFFGQGTRLTVV.

The V and J genes are TRBV27 and TRBJ2-7; D may be TRBD1 (6 bases). V dropped 6 bases and J dropped 1 base, with 19 bases sitting between them. The CDR3 is made up of 16 amino acids. CDR1 is MNHEY, CDR2 SMNVEV, per germline (reference sequence). The DNA of the CDR3 is TGTGCCAGCAGCCCCCTTTCTTACAGGGAATCCTACGAGCAGTACTTC. It translates to CASSPLSYRESYEQYF.

The V call is TRBV27, the J call TRBJ2-2; no clear D gene. Germline loops: CDR1 MNHEY, CDR2 SMNVEV (reference sequence). The CDR3 has 16 amino acids. Deletions cut 4 bases from V and 1 base from J, with 13 bases between. The CDR3 DNA reads as TGTGCCAGCAGTTCCTTTCTTTTGGGGAACACCGGGGAGCTGTTTTTT. This encodes CASSSFLLGNTGELFF.

This clone was observed a single time. J is TRBJ2-3 and V is TRBV29-1; 9 bases line up with TRBD2. J lost 2 bases, V lost 0 bases, and 6 bases had no gene match. There are 16 residues in the CDR3. CDR1 and CDR2 from the germline V gene are SQVTM and ANQGSEA. CDR3 region: CSVEDPERGATDTQYF. In DNA, the CDR3 is TGCAGCGTTGAAGATCCAGAGCGGGGGGCCACAGATACGCAGTATTTT.

The chain combines TRBV20-1 with TRBJ1-1; 9 bases match TRBD1. The junction had 8 bases not matched to a gene; V was cut back by 3 bases and J by 0 bases. CDR3 size: 16 residues. Germline-derived CDR1 and CDR2 are DFQATT and SNEGSKA (reference sequence). In nucleotides, the CDR3 is TGCAGTGCTAGTCTGATACAGGGGGCTATGAACACTGAAGCTTTCTTT. Protein product: CSASLIQGAMNTEAFF.

The table lists this clone with a few counts. The chain combines TRBV9 with TRBJ1-3; 9 bases are a match to TRBD1. J was trimmed by 2 bases and V by 0 bases; bases with no gene match: 9. Germline CDR1 reads SGDLS; CDR2 reads YYNGEE. The CDR3 is 18 residues long. The CDR3 nucleotides are TGTGCCAGCAGCGTAGCTCCTACAGGGGGCTATACTGGAAACACCATATATTTT. This translates into CASSVAPTGGYTGNTIYF.

DNA for the CDR3: TGTGCCAGCAGTGGGGGACTAGCGGGAGACCGCACAGATACGCAGTATTTT. As protein: CASSGGLAGDRTDTQYF. The rearrangement links TRBV2 to TRBJ2-3, with TRBD2 matching 14 bases. CDR3 size: 17 residues. J gave up 1 base and V 4 bases, and 4 bases lay outside the gene matches. Looked up from germline, CDR1 is SNHLY and CDR2 is FYNNEI.

The CDR3 sequence is CASSLGTDTQYF. CDR3 sequence (DNA): TGTGCCAGCAGCTTGGGCACAGATACGCAGTATTTT. The chain employs TRBV11-3 and TRBJ2-3; D call uncertain. Trimming left V 3 bases short and J 1 base short, with 2 bases between. Per the germline V gene, CDR1 is SGHNT and CDR2 is YENEEA. The CDR3 runs 12 residues.

V gene TRBV21-1 combines with J gene TRBJ1-4; the D segment call TRBD1 is taken from the table without a DNA check. TRBV21-1 has pseudogene status. The CDR3 spans 20 residues. Written as DNA, the CDR3 is TGTGCCAGCAGCTCCTTGCCCGGGACAGGGGGTTTTTTCACTAATGAAAAACTGTTTTTT. Amino acid sequence: CASSSLPGTGGFFTNEKLFF.

In its sample, this clone was seen a few times. This chain joins TRBV19 and TRBJ2-2, with 10 bases that match TRBD1. The CDR3 spans 13 residues. Germline V gene sequence: CDR1 LNHDA, CDR2 SQIVND (reference sequence). V lost 10 bases and J lost 5; bases outside the gene matches: 4. The CDR3 coding sequence is TGTGCCATCCGACAGGGGGCAACCGGGGAGCTGTTTTTT. It specifies CAIRQGATGELFF.

This chain joins TRBV9 and TRBJ2-2; 9 bases agree with TRBD2. J was trimmed by 0 bases and V by 8 bases; bases with no gene match: 2. This CDR3 comprises 14 residues. The germline gives CDR1 SGDLS, CDR2 YYNGEE. The CDR3 protein is CASSSGANTGELFF. CDR3 bases: TGTGCCAGTTCTAGCGGGGCGAACACCGGGGAGCTGTTTTTT.

V is TRBV6-5 and J is TRBJ1-5, with 7 bases that match TRBD1. Germline assignment: CDR1 MNHEY and CDR2 SVGAGI. V dropped 8 bases and J dropped 4; count of bases not matched to a gene: 5. The CDR3 length is 13 residues. The CDR3: CASRDSPNQPQHF. CDR3 DNA sequence: TGTGCCAGCCGGGACAGCCCTAATCAGCCCCAGCATTTT.

V is TRBV10-3 and J is TRBJ1-5; no clear D. Trimming removed 4 bases from V and 10 bases from J, with 14 bases in between. Germline V gene data show CDR1 as ENHRY and CDR2 as SYGVKD. The CDR3 is made up of 13 amino acids. DNA for the CDR3: TGTGCCATCAGTGTAGAACAGAATCTACCCCAGCATTTT. This translates into CAISVEQNLPQHF.

The chain joins TRBV10-3 to TRBJ2-3; D unresolved. Trimming removed 0 bases at V and 6 bases at J, with 4 bases between. The CDR3 covers 12 residues. Germline V gene lookup returns CDR1 ENHRY and CDR2 SYGVKD. CDR3: CAISESGDTQYF. DNA for the CDR3: TGTGCCATCAGTGAGTCTGGGGATACGCAGTATTTT.

In nucleotides, the CDR3 is TGTGCCAGCAGCCCTCAGTCCCGGGACAGGGGAGCTTTCTTT. It yields the protein CASSPQSRDRGAFF. The chain couples TRBV9 to TRBJ1-1; 10 bases fit TRBD1. This CDR3 contains 14 residues. V was pared by 4 bases and J by 10 bases, with 10 bases of the junction left unmatched. Per germline, CDR1 SGDLS and CDR2 YYNGEE.

V gene TRBV7-6 combines with J gene TRBJ2-6, with D possibly matching TRBD2 (6 bases). This CDR3 contains 15 residues. CDR1 and CDR2 from the germline V gene are SGHVS and FNYEAQ. The ends were cut back, 4 bases at V and 1 base at J, with 8 bases in the middle. Here the CDR3 reads CASSWGDSGANVLTF. The CDR3 nucleotides are TGTGCCAGCAGCTGGGGGGATTCTGGGGCCAACGTCCTGACTTTC. Full variable domain (missing parts from reference TRBV7-6 and TRBJ2-6): GAGVSQSPRYKVTKRGQDVALRCDPISGHVSLYWYRQALGQGPEFLTYFNYEAQQDKSGLPNDRFSAERPEGSISTLTIQRTEQRDSAMYRCASSWGDSGANVLTFGAGSRLTVL.

The rearrangement links TRBV27 to TRBJ2-2; unclear D gene. Germline values: CDR1 MNHEY, CDR2 SMNVEV (reference sequence). The CDR3 length is 17 residues. V dropped 5 bases and J dropped 3 bases, with 19 bases sitting between them. The chain's CDR3 is CASSPTAIRTYTGELFF. In DNA form, the CDR3 reads TGTGCCAGCAGTCCGACGGCTATTAGGACCTACACCGGGGAGCTGTTTTTT.

Concerning this clone itself: The junction departs from the called germline gene at one end, perhaps through a read error. V is TRBV6-1 and J is TRBJ1-2; D might be TRBD1 (5 bases). The CDR3 is made up of 10 amino acids. CDR1 MNHNS and CDR2 SASEGT come from the germline V gene. The CDR3, as DNA: TGTGCCAGCAGTGAAACGGGACTCCGCTTC. Protein: CASSETGLRF.

The genes are TRBV19 and TRBJ1-6; 7 positions agree with TRBD1. This CDR3 region has 14 residues. Looked up from germline, CDR1 is LNHDA and CDR2 is SQIVND (reference sequence). V trimming: 10 bases; J trimming: 5 bases; junction bases outside the gene matches: 8. CDR3 nucleotide sequence: TGTGCCACCGCTGGACAGGCCGATAATTCACCCCTCCACTTT. It encodes CATAGQADNSPLHF.